Sequencing of this T cell receptor beta chain was carried out in a study of blood T cells in healthy people across ages. A second PCR of 7 to 11 cycles used a sample-barcoded 5' primer and a J-beta primer mix. Any given sample supplied a minimum of 2.5 million CDR3-containing paired-end reads. TCRdb re-called the 5' RACE reads through MiXCR, storing one row per CDR3 protein. The sample includes more than 700,000 distinct CDR3 sequences, about 47% seen only once; the top ten take 18%. Only a few counts were recorded for this clonotype. This CDR3 comprises 15 residues. V was clipped by 2 bases and J by 2 bases, with 13 bases between them. CDR1 is SGHRS and CDR2 is YFSETQ in the germline V gene.

The V and J genes are TRBV5-1 and TRBJ1-2; weak D call: TRBD1 (6 bases). The receptor comes from a man older than 75 in good health. Sequenced sample: blood. The CDR3 spells CASSLSGGANYGYTF. Written as DNA, the CDR3 is TGCGCCAGCAGCTTATCCGGGGGGGCCAACTATGGCTACACCTTC.